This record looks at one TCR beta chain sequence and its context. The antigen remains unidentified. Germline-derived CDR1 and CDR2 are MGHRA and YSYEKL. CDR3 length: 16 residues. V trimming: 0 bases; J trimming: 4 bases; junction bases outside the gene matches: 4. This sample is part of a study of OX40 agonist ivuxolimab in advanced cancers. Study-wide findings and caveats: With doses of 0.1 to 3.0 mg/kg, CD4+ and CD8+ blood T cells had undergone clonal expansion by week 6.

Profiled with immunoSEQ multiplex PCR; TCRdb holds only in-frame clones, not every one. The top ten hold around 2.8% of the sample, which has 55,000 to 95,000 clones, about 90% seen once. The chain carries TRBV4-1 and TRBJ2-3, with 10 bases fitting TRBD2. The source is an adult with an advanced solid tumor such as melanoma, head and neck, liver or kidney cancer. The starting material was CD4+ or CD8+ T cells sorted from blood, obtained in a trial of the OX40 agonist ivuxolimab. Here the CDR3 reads CASSQDGLAGADTQYF. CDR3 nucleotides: TGCGCCAGCAGCCAAGATGGGCTAGCGGGAGCAGATACGCAGTATTTT.